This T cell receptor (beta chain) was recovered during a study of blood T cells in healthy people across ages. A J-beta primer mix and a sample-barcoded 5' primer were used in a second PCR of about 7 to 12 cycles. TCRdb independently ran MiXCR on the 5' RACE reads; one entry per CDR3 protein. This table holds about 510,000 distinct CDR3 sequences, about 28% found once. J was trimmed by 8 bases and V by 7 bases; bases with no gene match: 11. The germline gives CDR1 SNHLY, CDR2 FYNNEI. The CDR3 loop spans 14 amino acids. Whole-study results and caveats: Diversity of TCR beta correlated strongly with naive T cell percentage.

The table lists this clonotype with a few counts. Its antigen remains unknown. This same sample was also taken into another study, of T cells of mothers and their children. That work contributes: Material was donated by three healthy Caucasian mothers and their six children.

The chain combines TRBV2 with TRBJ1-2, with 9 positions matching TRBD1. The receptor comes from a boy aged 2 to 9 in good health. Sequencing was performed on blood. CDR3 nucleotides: TGTGCCAGCACTATACAGGGGGCGAGGGCCGGCTACACCTTC. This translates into CASTIQGARAGYTF.